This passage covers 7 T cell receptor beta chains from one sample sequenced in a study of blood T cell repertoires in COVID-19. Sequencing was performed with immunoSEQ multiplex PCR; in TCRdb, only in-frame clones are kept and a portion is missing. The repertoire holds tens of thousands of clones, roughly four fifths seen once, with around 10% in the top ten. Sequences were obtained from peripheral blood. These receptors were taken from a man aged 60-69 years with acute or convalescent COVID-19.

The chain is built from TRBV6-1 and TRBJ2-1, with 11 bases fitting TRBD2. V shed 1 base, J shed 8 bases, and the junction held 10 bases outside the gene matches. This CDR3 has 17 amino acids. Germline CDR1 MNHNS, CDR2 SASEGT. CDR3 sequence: CASSEVLAGGPGDEQFF. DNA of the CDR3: TGTGCCAGCAGTGAAGTGTTAGCGGGGGGGCCAGGTGATGAGCAGTTCTTC.

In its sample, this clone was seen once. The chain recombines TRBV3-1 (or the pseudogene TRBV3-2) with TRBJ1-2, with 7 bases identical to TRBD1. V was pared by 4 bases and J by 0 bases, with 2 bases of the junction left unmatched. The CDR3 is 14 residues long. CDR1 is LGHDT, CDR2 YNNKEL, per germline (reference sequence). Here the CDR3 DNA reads TGTGCCAGCAGCCCGGGACAGACTAACTATGGCTACACCTTC. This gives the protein CASSPGQTNYGYTF.

This CDR3 is CASSQEKGPYGYTF. For the CDR3, the DNA is TGCGCCAGCAGCCAAGAAAAGGGGCCCTATGGCTACACCTTC. The genes are TRBV4-1 and TRBJ1-2; D might be TRBD1 (5 bases). V lost 0 bases, J lost 4 bases, and 9 bases lay in between. The germline CDR1 and CDR2 sequences are MGHRA and YSYEKL. The CDR3 length is 14 residues.

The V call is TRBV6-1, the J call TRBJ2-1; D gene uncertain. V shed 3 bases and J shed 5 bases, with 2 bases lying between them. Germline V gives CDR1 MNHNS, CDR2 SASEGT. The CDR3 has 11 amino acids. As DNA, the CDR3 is TGTGCCAGCAGTGATAACAATGAGCAGTTCTTC. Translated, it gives CASSDNNEQFF.

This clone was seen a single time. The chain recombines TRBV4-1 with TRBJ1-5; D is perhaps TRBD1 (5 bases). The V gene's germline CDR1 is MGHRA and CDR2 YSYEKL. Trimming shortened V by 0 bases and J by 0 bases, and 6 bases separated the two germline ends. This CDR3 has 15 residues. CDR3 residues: CASSQETDSNQPQHF. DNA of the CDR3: TGCGCCAGCAGCCAAGAGACAGATAGCAATCAGCCCCAGCATTTT.

CDR3 in amino acids: CASIDRELDQPQHF. The CDR3 DNA is TGTGCCAGCATAGACCGGGAGCTTGATCAGCCCCAGCATTTT. The genes are TRBV6-6 and TRBJ1-5; D remains ambiguous. Trimming cost V 7 bases and J 5 bases, with 15 bases left between them. Germline V gives CDR1 MNHNY, CDR2 SVGAGI (reference sequence). This CDR3 comprises 14 residues.

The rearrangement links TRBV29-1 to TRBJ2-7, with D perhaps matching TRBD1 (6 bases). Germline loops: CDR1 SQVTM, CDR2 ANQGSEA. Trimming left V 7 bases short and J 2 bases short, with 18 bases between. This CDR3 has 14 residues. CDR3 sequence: CSARSGTQTYEQYF. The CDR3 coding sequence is TGCAGCGCACGATCCGGGACACAAACCTACGAGCAGTACTTC.